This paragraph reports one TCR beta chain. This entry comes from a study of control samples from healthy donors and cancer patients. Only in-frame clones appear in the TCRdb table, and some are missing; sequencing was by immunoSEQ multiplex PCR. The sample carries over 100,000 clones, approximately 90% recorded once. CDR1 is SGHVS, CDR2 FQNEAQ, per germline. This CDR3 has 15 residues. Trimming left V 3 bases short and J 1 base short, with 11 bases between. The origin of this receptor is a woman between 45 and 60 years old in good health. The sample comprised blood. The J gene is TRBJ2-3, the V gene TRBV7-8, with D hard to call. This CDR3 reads CASSFSLAGTDTQYF. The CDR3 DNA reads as TGTGCCAGCAGCTTTTCATTGGCGGGCACAGATACGCAGTATTTT.